Presented here are 6 T cell receptor beta chains from one specimen sequenced in a study of CD8+CD57+ T cells in acquired aplastic anemia. TCR beta VDJ and CDR3 profiling used genomic DNA as template. MiXCR, run by TCRdb on the reads, gives a single entry per CDR3 protein. The sample shows about 40,000 distinct CDR3 sequences, 60% to 70% of them seen only once. For sequencing, patients were chosen who had shown expansion of CD8+CD57+ cells by flow cytometry. The material sequenced was sorted CD4+, CD8+, or CD8+CD57+ T cells (not recorded which) from PBMCs. The receptor source for this set is a human donor with aplastic anemia.

This clonotype was seen repeatedly, ten times or more. The chain employs TRBV2 and TRBJ2-7, with 7 bases identical to TRBD1. The CDR3 consists of 13 residues. Germline trimming cut 6 bases from V and 4 bases from J; bases unmatched to any gene: 6. Germline CDR1 SNHLY, CDR2 FYNNEI. Written as DNA, the CDR3 is TGTGCCAGCAGCCGGGGACAGCTTTACGAGCAGTACTTC. Translating it yields CASSRGQLYEQYF.

J is TRBJ2-5 and V is TRBV2, with 7 bases identical to TRBD2. V dropped 4 bases and J dropped 1; count of bases not matched to a gene: 6. This CDR3 has 15 residues. The germline V gene has CDR1 SNHLY and CDR2 FYNNEI. The CDR3 region is CASSAMRGFQETQYF. For the CDR3, the DNA is TGTGCCAGCAGTGCTATGCGGGGGTTCCAAGAGACCCAGTACTTC.

This chain connects TRBV10-3 to TRBJ2-5, with 7 positions matching TRBD1. Germline assignment: CDR1 ENHRY and CDR2 SYGVKD. Trimming cost V 7 bases and J 3 bases; bases outside gene matches: 5. The CDR3 contains 13 residues. In nucleotides, the CDR3 is TGTGCCATCACCGACGGACAGGAAGAGACCCAGTACTTC. Its protein is CAITDGQEETQYF.

The chain employs TRBV15 and TRBJ2-5; D is ambiguous. Trimming pared 0 bases from V and 5 bases from J, leaving 7 bases between. CDR1 and CDR2 from the germline V gene are LNHNV and YYDKDF (reference sequence). The CDR3 contains 13 residues. This CDR3 reads CATSRDPGETQYF. CDR3 coding DNA: TGTGCCACCAGCAGAGATCCTGGGGAGACCCAGTACTTC.

J is TRBJ2-2 and V is TRBV12-3 or TRBV12-4; TRBD2 is a possible D gene (5 bases). The CDR3 loop spans 15 amino acids. V lost 6 bases, J lost 5 bases, and 16 bases lay in between. The CDR3 is CASSRYDGITGELFF. The CDR3 DNA sequence: TGTGCCAGCAGCCGTTACGACGGGATAACCGGGGAGCTGTTTTTT.

V is TRBV10-3 and J is TRBJ1-1; no definite D call. CDR1 ENHRY and CDR2 SYGVKD come from the germline V gene. The CDR3 totals 14 residues. The germline V and J ends were trimmed by 6 bases and 8 bases, with 19 bases remaining between them. The CDR3 DNA sequence: TGTGCCATCAGCTCACGAGGATTGGACGGCGAAGCTTTCTTT. This translates into CAISSRGLDGEAFF.